The 2 T cell receptor beta chains given below trace back to one sample, sequenced in a study of T cell repertoires in cytomegalovirus infection. TCRdb passed the reads through MiXCR, listing each CDR3 protein once. The table lists hundreds of thousands of distinct CDR3 sequences, roughly 20% of them singletons. Sequencing was done on a sample of CD8+ T cells from PBMCs. The receptors stem from a human donor in good health (CMV status not recorded). Some clones in this sample may be carry-over from other donors' samples.

The genes are TRBV28 and TRBJ1-2; D remains ambiguous. Germline assignment: CDR1 MDHEN and CDR2 SYDVKM. The CDR3 sequence is 13 residues long. V lost 3 bases, J lost 8 bases, and 13 bases lay in between. The CDR3 DNA sequence: TGTGCCAGCAGTTTCCCGGTCCCTGAGGGCTACACCTTC. Amino acids: CASSFPVPEGYTF.

Only a few counts were recorded for this clonotype. V is TRBV4-1 and J is TRBJ1-2, with a weak D call TRBD1 (6 bases). CDR3 length equals 16 residues. Germline-derived CDR1 and CDR2 are MGHRA and YSYEKL. The V end lost 0 bases, the J end lost 1 base, and 12 bases lay between the germline ends. CDR3 region: CASSQDGGPLNYGYTF. In DNA, the CDR3 is TGCGCCAGCAGCCAAGATGGGGGGCCCCTTAACTATGGCTACACCTTC.